The clone carrying this T cell receptor beta chain was observed a few times. No antigen is known for it. The same CDR3 also results from other DNA sequences found in this sample. Trimming took 3 bases from V and 2 from J, leaving 10 bases between them. This CDR3 spans 14 amino acids. Germline V gene lookup returns CDR1 LNHDA and CDR2 SQIVND (reference sequence). This specimen comes from a study of shared clonotypes between healthy human individuals. Study-wide background: Ranging from 18 to 49 in age, donors were a couple of women and a few men. Study outcomes and limitations: Clonotype sharing among donors, it was expected, would be affected by sequencing depth. Only blood underwent sampling, and tissue repertoires likely differ.

Sequenced by immunoSEQ multiplex PCR; TCRdb stores in-frame clones only, minus some. The sample consists of a few million clones, approximately 93% of them appearing once. Sequencing input: naive CD4+ T cells from PBMCs. Documented subset: CD45RA+ positively selected. This clonotype originated in a young man in good health. Some clones in this sample may be carry-over from other donors' samples. J is TRBJ1-1 and V is TRBV19; D is ambiguous. The CDR3 nucleotides are TGTGCCAGTAGTATCTGGGCGAGAAACACTGAAGCTTTCTTT. Encoded protein: CASSIWARNTEAFF.